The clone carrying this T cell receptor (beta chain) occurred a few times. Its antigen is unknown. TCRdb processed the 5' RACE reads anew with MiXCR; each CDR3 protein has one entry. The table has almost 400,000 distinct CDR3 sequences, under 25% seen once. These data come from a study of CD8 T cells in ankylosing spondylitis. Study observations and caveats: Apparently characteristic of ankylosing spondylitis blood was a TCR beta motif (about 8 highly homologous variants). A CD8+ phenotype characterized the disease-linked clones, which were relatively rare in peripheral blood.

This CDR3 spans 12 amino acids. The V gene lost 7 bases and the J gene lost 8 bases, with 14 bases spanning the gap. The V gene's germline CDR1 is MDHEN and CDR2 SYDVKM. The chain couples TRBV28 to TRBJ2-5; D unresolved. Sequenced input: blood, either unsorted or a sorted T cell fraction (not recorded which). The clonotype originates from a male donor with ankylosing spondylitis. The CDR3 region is CASNAAPRTQYF. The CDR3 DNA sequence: TGTGCCAGCAATGCGGCGCCGCGCACCCAGTACTTC. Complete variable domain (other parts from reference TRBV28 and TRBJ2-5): DVKVTQSSRYLVKRTGEKVFLECVQDMDHENMFWYRQDPGLGLRLIYFSYDVKMKEKGDIPEGYSVSREKKERFSLILESASTNQTSMYLCASNAAPRTQYFGPGTRLLVL.